A selection of T cell receptor beta chains follows, all from one sample in a study of blood T cell repertoires in COVID-19. The table came from immunoSEQ multiplex PCR; TCRdb's copy has only in-frame clones and leaves some out. Of some 180,000 clones in the sample, about four fifths are singletons; the top ten hold approximately 8.1%. Sequencing was carried out using peripheral blood. These receptors were obtained from a woman aged 55-70 years with COVID-19, enrolled during active disease. CDR3s include the opening cysteine and the closing phenylalanine or tryptophan.

TRBJ2-3	TRBV7-3	CASIGSGPVPAPSTDTQYF
TRBJ2-1	TRBV7-3	CASSIGGAQQNEQFF
TRBJ2-3	TRBV11-3	CASSYGLAGTGTDTQYF
TRBJ1-1	TRBV6-4	CASSDLDTSPRFF
TRBJ2-4	TRBV6-6	CASSRTSGTVAKNIQYF
TRBJ2-3	TRBV11-2	CASSLGAGGSDTQYF
TRBJ2-7	TRBV9	CASSAGPRGEQYF
TRBJ2-4	TRBV11-2	CASRKDFDKNIQYF
TRBJ2-3	TRBV19	CASSPTGTSGTDTQYF
TRBJ2-1	TRBV11-2	CASSFGGLYNEQFF
TRBJ2-1	TRBV28	CASSLPGEVNEQFF
TRBJ1-3	TRBV19	CASSPSGQLSGNTIYF
TRBJ1-1	TRBV21-1	CASSNPPHPETEAFF
TRBJ1-6	TRBV10-1	CASSGGYNSPLHF
TRBJ2-2	TRBV9	CASSVAGGTGELFF
TRBJ1-2	TRBV6-6	CASSYAGDGYTF
TRBJ2-1	TRBV25-1	CASRFKGRWEGIYNEQFF
TRBJ2-3	TRBV5-1	CASSLAVRGSDTQYF
TRBJ2-1	TRBV27	CASSLLDREGEQFF
TRBJ2-1	TRBV2	CASRSGRGEVRQFF
TRBJ1-2	TRBV12-3/TRBV12-4	CASTSIGGYGYTF
TRBJ1-4	TRBV27	CASSFAGVNEKLFF
TRBJ1-1	TRBV14	CASSQVRGAGTEAFF
TRBJ1-5	TRBV6-5	CASRQGNQPQHF
TRBJ2-1	TRBV19	CASSMGAAVGEQFF
TRBJ1-2	TRBV9	CPPRGRGAGYGYTF
TRBJ2-5	TRBV28	CASSSRGQGGETQYF
TRBJ2-3	TRBV28	CASSLAGANADTQYF
TRBJ2-2	TRBV7-3	CASSFGGELFF
TRBJ1-2	TRBV5-6	CASSPTGRSFYGYTF
TRBJ2-3	TRBV7-6	CASSPLRSAQYF
TRBJ1-2	TRBV28	CASTRGARGYGYTF
TRBJ1-1	TRBV11-3	CASRYHAGRRDTEAFF
TRBJ2-5	TRBV11-2	CASSLAGGAETQYF
TRBJ1-5	TRBV27	CASSTLAGSNQPQHF
TRBJ2-6	TRBV6-2/TRBV6-3	CASSLGLGVGGANVLTF
TRBJ1-4	TRBV5-8	CASSLVWDNNEKLFF
TRBJ1-1	TRBV19	CASRRTGEDAFF
TRBJ2-3	TRBV2	CASSSGLAGSSYF
TRBJ1-4	TRBV7-6	CASSPRGGAEGKLFF
TRBJ1-5	TRBV5-1	CASSLETGRNQPQHF
TRBJ2-1	TRBV7-2	CASSETSGRRAEQFF
TRBJ1-3	TRBV28	CASSFLRGGGNTIYF
TRBJ2-1	TRBV11-3	CASSLARAHNEQFF
TRBJ1-1	TRBV10-3	CATLEGGGRRNTEAFF
TRBJ2-7	TRBV19	CASSPRTSVHHEQYF
TRBJ1-2	TRBV14	CASSQARRRADGYTF
TRBJ2-5	TRBV4-2	CASSQESNGVQETQYF
TRBJ2-3	TRBV3-1/TRBV3-2	CASSLRGGANTDTQYF
TRBJ2-2	TRBV5-5	CASSFWTGGAGELFF